This T cell receptor (beta chain) was found in a study of regulatory T cells in long-lasting Graves disease. In building TCR beta libraries, iRepertoire HTBI primers were used together with Arm-PCR of CDR3 regions. MiXCR, applied by TCRdb to the multiplex PCR reads, yields one record per CDR3 protein. The sample holds roughly 470,000 distinct CDR3 sequences; roughly 20% are singletons and the top ten take over 7.5%. On this clonotype itself: Antigen unknown.

Overall study results and limits: New patients shared around 920 public clonotypes, fewer than the 2,500 to 3,500 shared by persistent patients.

Time point meaning: persistent/refractory GD, antithyroid drugs over 5 years with positive TRAb. Researchers made the TCR library from RNA that was extracted from PBMCs. Patients met American Thyroid Association criteria for Graves' disease. The sample was peripheral blood mononuclear cells (PBMCs), taken when the disease was refractory, from a patient treated with antithyroid drugs. The receptor was isolated from a female donor with Graves disease.

CDR3 in amino acids: CAISVGETQYF. The CDR3 DNA follows: TGTGCCATCAGTGTGGGGGAGACCCAGTACTTC. The genes are TRBV10-3 and TRBJ2-5; D not certain. V was pared by 4 bases and J by 5 bases, with 5 bases between. The CDR3 runs to 11 residues. Germline lookup yields CDR1 ENHRY and CDR2 SYGVKD.